Listed here are 6 T cell receptor beta chains from one sample, sequenced in a study of blood T cell repertoires in COVID-19. Assay: immunoSEQ multiplex PCR; the TCRdb copy retains only in-frame clones and omits some. Of about 250,000 clones in the sample, approximately 78% were seen once. Sequences were obtained from PBMCs or T cells enriched from blood (not recorded which). The receptors originated from a middle-aged man who had been exposed to COVID-19.

A single count supports this clone. V is TRBV27 and J is TRBJ1-2; the D gene is possibly TRBD1 (6 bases). Germline V gives CDR1 MNHEY, CDR2 SMNVEV (reference sequence). CDR3 length: 16 residues. V was clipped by 2 bases and J by 3 bases, with 16 bases between them. DNA for the CDR3: TGTGCCAGCAGTTTAGCCCCAGGGGCAGGAGACTATGGCTACACCTTC. Protein product: CASSLAPGAGDYGYTF.

The chain couples TRBV30 to TRBJ1-6, with D uncertain. This CDR3 spans 13 amino acids. V shed 5 bases and J shed 12 bases, with 17 bases lying between them. In germline, CDR1 is GTSNPN, CDR2 SVGIG (reference sequence). The CDR3 sequence is CAWGTERLLPLHF. CDR3 sequence (DNA): TGTGCCTGGGGAACCGAACGACTTTTACCCCTCCACTTT.

The J gene is TRBJ2-1, the V gene TRBV11-2; 7 positions match TRBD2. Losses at the gene ends were 5 bases for V and 7 bases for J; bases not matched to a gene: 8. The CDR3 spans 14 residues. Germline V lookup: CDR1 SGHAT, CDR2 FQNNGV. The chain's CDR3 is CASSLGLELNEQFF. DNA for the CDR3: TGTGCCAGCAGCCTTGGACTAGAGCTGAATGAGCAGTTCTTC.

This clone was detected once. V is TRBV3-1 (or the pseudogene TRBV3-2) and J is TRBJ1-5; 9 positions agree with TRBD1. V lost 3 bases, J lost 3 bases, and 3 bases stayed unmatched. The CDR3 sequence is 15 residues long. Germline-derived CDR1 and CDR2 are LGHDT and YNNKEL (reference sequence). The DNA for the CDR3 is TGTGCCAGCAGCCAGAACAGGGGGCTCAATCAGCCCCAGCATTTT. As protein: CASSQNRGLNQPQHF.

This clone was seen a single time. The chain combines TRBV7-8 with TRBJ2-1; D is possibly TRBD1 (5 bases). The CDR3 totals 16 residues. Germline V gene lookup returns CDR1 SGHVS and CDR2 FQNEAQ. Trimming took 7 bases from V and 0 from J, leaving 16 bases between them. The CDR3 DNA is TGTGCCAGCAACTACTTTAGGGGCATCTCCTACAATGAGCAGTTCTTC. Protein: CASNYFRGISYNEQFF.

This chain links TRBV7-9 with TRBJ2-7; D might be TRBD1 (5 bases). The germline V gene has CDR1 SEHNR and CDR2 FQNEAQ (reference sequence). This CDR3 comprises 15 residues. V lost 4 bases, J lost 0 bases, and 13 bases lay in between. CDR3 sequence (DNA): TGTGCCAGCAGCTACGGGCCCCAGGGCTCCTACGAGCAGTACTTC. It translates to CASSYGPQGSYEQYF.